These 15 T cell receptor beta chains share one sample of origin, sequenced in a study of T cell responses to AZD1222 COVID-19 vaccine. The protocol was immunoSEQ multiplex PCR, while the TCRdb copy is restricted to in-frame clones and leaves out a portion. This sample carries some 110,000 clones, around 94% of them seen once, and the ten largest clones take 1.5% to 2%. Sequenced here: peripheral blood, sampled 28 days after the second AZD1222 dose. The receptors derive from an adult who received the AZD1222 COVID-19 vaccine.

CDR3 nucleotides: TGCGCCAGCAGCTTGGTAGTAGCGGGAGGTCAAGAGACCCAGTACTTC. Translation gives CASSLVVAGGQETQYF. The chain joins TRBV5-1 to TRBJ2-5; 10 bases line up with TRBD2. The CDR3 loop spans 16 amino acids. In germline, CDR1 is SGHRS, CDR2 YFSETQ. Trimming took 0 bases from V and 2 from J; bases not matched to a gene: 4.

There are a few counts of this clone. The rearrangement links TRBV10-3 to TRBJ2-7, with TRBD2 matching 9 bases. This CDR3 has 13 amino acids. V shed 9 bases, J shed 4 bases, and the junction held 7 bases outside the gene matches. CDR1 and CDR2 from the germline V gene are ENHRY and SYGVKD. In DNA, the CDR3 is TGTGCCATAGTAGCGGGAGAGACATACGAGCAGTACTTC. Its translation is CAIVAGETYEQYF.

V gene TRBV29-1 combines with J gene TRBJ2-6; D is possibly TRBD1 or TRBD2 (5 bases each). V was trimmed by 7 bases and J by 3 bases, leaving 16 bases between them. The germline CDR1 and CDR2 sequences are SQVTM and ANQGSEA. This CDR3 contains 15 residues. This chain's CDR3 is CSALRWDGGANVLTF. Written as DNA, the CDR3 is TGCAGCGCCCTGAGATGGGACGGTGGGGCCAACGTCCTGACTTTC. Together with reference TRBV29-1 and TRBJ2-6, the CDR3 gives the full variable domain: SAVISQKPSRDICQRGTSLTIQCQVDSQVTMMFWYRQQPGQSLTLIATANQGSEATYESGFVIDKFPISRPNLTFSTLTVSNMSPEDSSIYLCSALRWDGGANVLTFGAGSRLTVL.

This clone was observed a single time. The chain joins TRBV19 to TRBJ1-5; possible D gene TRBD1, 5 bases. The CDR3 has 15 amino acids. Trimming removed 6 bases at V and 2 bases at J, with 14 bases between. From germline, CDR1 is LNHDA and CDR2 SQIVND (reference sequence). Written as DNA, the CDR3 is TGTGCCAGTAGCCCCACAGGAGGCGGCAATCAGCCCCAGCATTTT. Translated, it gives CASSPTGGGNQPQHF. The whole variable domain, remainder taken from reference TRBV19 and TRBJ1-5, is DGGITQSPKYLFRKEGQNVTLSCEQNLNHDAMYWYRQDPGQGLRLIYYSQIVNDFQKGDIAEGYSVSREKKESFPLTVTSAQKNPTAFYLCASSPTGGGNQPQHFGDGTRLSIL.

The CDR3 loop is CASSEQGRIWEKLFF. CDR3 nucleotide sequence: TGCGCCAGCAGTGAACAGGGTCGGATTTGGGAAAAACTGTTTTTT. The chain uses TRBV10-2 and TRBJ1-4, with D maybe TRBD1 (6 bases). The CDR3 runs to 15 residues. Trimming cost V 3 bases and J 8 bases, with 16 bases left between them. Germline CDR1 and CDR2: WSHSY and SAAADI.

This sequence joins TRBV18 and TRBJ2-2, with 8 bases fitting TRBD1. From germline, CDR1 is KGHSH and CDR2 LQKENI. There are 16 residues in the CDR3. V was clipped by 1 base and J by 4 bases; unmatched bases: 5. In DNA form, the CDR3 reads TGTGCCAGCTCACCACTGCCAGGGGGCCGCACCGGGGAGCTGTTTTTT. It translates to CASSPLPGGRTGELFF.

The CDR3 region has the DNA TGTGCCAGCAGCTTAGAGTATGGAAACACCATATATTTT. Its translation is CASSLEYGNTIYF. The rearrangement joins TRBV7-9 to TRBJ1-3; the D is unclear. From germline, CDR1 is SEHNR and CDR2 FQNEAQ (reference sequence). The ends were cut back, 1 base at V and 3 bases at J, with 4 bases in the middle. The CDR3 is 13 amino acids.

The chain has TRBV3-1 (or the pseudogene TRBV3-2) and TRBJ2-2, with D hard to call. Germline assignment: CDR1 LGHDT and CDR2 YNNKEL (reference sequence). The CDR3 has 14 residues. Trimming took off 1 base at V and 3 bases at J, with 6 bases between the two ends. The CDR3 sequence: CASSQAGYTGELFF. DNA of the CDR3: TGTGCCAGCAGCCAAGCTGGTTACACCGGGGAGCTGTTTTTT.

The chain joins TRBV19 to TRBJ2-3, with 9 positions matching TRBD2. There are 17 residues in the CDR3. CDR1 and CDR2 from the germline V gene are LNHDA and SQIVND (reference sequence). The V and J ends lost 0 bases and 0 bases, in that order; junction bases with no gene match: 4. CDR3 sequence reads: CASSIESSGDSTDTQYF. CDR3 coding DNA: TGTGCCAGTAGTATAGAATCTAGCGGGGACAGCACAGATACGCAGTATTTT.

In DNA, the CDR3 is TGTGCCAGCAGTGAAAAGGTTAGCGGGAGCTACAATGAGCAGTTCTTC. It encodes CASSEKVSGSYNEQFF. J is TRBJ2-1 and V is TRBV6-1; 9 bases line up with TRBD2. The length of the CDR3 is 16 residues. Germline CDR1 and CDR2: MNHNS and SASEGT. V lost 2 bases and J lost 3; bases outside the gene matches: 5.

In the case of this clone: At one of its ends the junction is not consistent with the germline gene, which may arise from a read error. V usage is TRBV6-7 and J usage is TRBJ2-7; the D gene is possibly TRBD1 (6 bases). TRBV6-7 has ORF status, its function being uncertain. There are 9 residues in the CDR3. DNA of the CDR3: TGTGCCAGCACCGAGGGGGAGCACTTC. Protein: CASTEGEHF.

The chain couples TRBV28 to TRBJ1-1; D gene ambiguous. The germline V and J ends were trimmed by 10 bases and 2 bases, with 14 bases remaining between them. The CDR3 has 13 residues. Germline V gene sequence: CDR1 MDHEN, CDR2 SYDVKM. CDR3 protein: CAILTDGNTEAFF. The CDR3 nucleotides read TGTGCCATACTAACCGACGGAAACACTGAAGCTTTCTTT.

The V and J genes are TRBV7-3 and TRBJ2-7, with no clear D. This CDR3 region has 15 residues. Looked up from germline, CDR1 is SGHTA and CDR2 is FQGTGA. Trimming left V 5 bases short and J 3 bases short, with 17 bases between. The CDR3 is CASSPDTSFGYEQYF. The DNA of the CDR3 is TGTGCCAGCAGCCCAGATACTTCTTTCGGCTACGAGCAGTACTTC.

CDR3 nucleotide sequence: TGTGCCAGAAGCCCGGAGAACACAGATACGCAGTATTTT. This encodes CARSPENTDTQYF. This rearrangement joins TRBV5-3 to TRBJ2-3; no definite D call. TRBV5-3 is treated as an ORF (open reading frame) with a function not yet certain. Between the trimmed V and J ends, which lost 4 bases and 2 bases, there was a span of 8 bases. This CDR3 region has 13 residues.

The rearrangement links TRBV29-1 to TRBJ2-1, with unresolved D. CDR3 length: 16 residues. V lost 0 bases to trimming and J lost 0 bases, with 12 bases between them. Germline V gene lookup returns CDR1 SQVTM and CDR2 ANQGSEA. The CDR3 DNA reads TGCAGCGTTGAAGATAATACGGCTAGCTCCTACAATGAGCAGTTCTTC. This codes for CSVEDNTASSYNEQFF.